These T cell receptor beta chains were read from a single sample in a study of neoadjuvant nivolumab and ipilimumab in lung cancer. Only in-frame clones appear in the TCRdb table, and some are missing; sequencing was by immunoSEQ multiplex PCR. The table records approximately 30,000 clones, 75% to 90% of them present only once. Material: tumor tissue, obtained after neoadjuvant nivolumab, alone or with ipilimumab, at or shortly before surgery. The receptors were gathered from an adult with non-small cell lung cancer. Each CDR3 is given with its conserved first and last residue. D genes are given only for firm matches. A row's size may be missing; if present it is once, few, many or a size class.

clone_size,v_call,d_call,j_call,cdr3_nt,cdr3_aa
once,TRBV5-1,TRBD1,TRBJ1-4,TGCGCCAGCAGAAACTCAGGGGGTCCCAAGTTTTTT,CASRNSGGPKFF
NA,TRBV6-9,TRBD2,TRBJ2-7,TGTGCCAGCAGTTATACCTCCTGGGGGGGGGACTACGAGCAGTACTTC,CASSYTSWGGDYEQYF
once,TRBV6-6,NA,TRBJ1-2,TGTGCCAGCAGTCCACAGGGAAACGGCTACACCTTC,CASSPQGNGYTF
few,TRBV5-1,TRBD1,TRBJ2-5,TGCGCCAGCAGCTTGGGACTTACAGGGGCACAGGGGGAGACCCAGTACTTC,CASSLGLTGAQGETQYF
few,TRBV5-1,NA,TRBJ1-2,TGCGCCAGCAGCTTGGCTTTATTGGGGGGCAAGAGTGGCTACACCTTC,CASSLALLGGKSGYTF
NA,TRBV6-5,NA,TRBJ2-1,NA,CASSYFASGIPFF
once,TRBV7-2,NA,TRBJ2-7,TGCGCCAGCAGCCAAGAGACAGGTTCCTACGAGCAGTACTTC,CASSQETGSYEQYF
once,TRBV5-5,NA,TRBJ2-6,TGTGCCAGCAGCTTGTGGGAGGGCAGGGGGCTCTCTGGGGCCAACGTCCTGACTTTC,CASSLWEGRGLSGANVLTF
NA,TRBV30,NA,TRBJ1-5,TGTGCCTGGAGTGTCTCGCATAGCAATCAGCCCCAGCATTTT,CAWSVSHSNQPQHF
NA,TRBV29-1,NA,TRBJ2-5,TGCAGCGTTGAGTCAGTACCCTGGGGGACCCAGTACTTC,CSVESVPWGTQYF
NA,TRBV10-3,TRBD2,TRBJ2-7,TGTGCCATCAGTGAGTCGAGAGGACTAGCTGCATACGAGCAGTACTTC,CAISESRGLAAYEQYF
NA,TRBV18,NA,TRBJ1-3,TGTGCCAGCTCACAGGGGGACAACTCTGGAAACACCATATATTTT,CASSQGDNSGNTIYF
NA,TRBV9,NA,TRBJ2-1,TGTGCCAGCAGCCCCCGGATTGGGTTGGCGGACAATGAGCAGTTCTTC,CASSPRIGLADNEQFF
NA,TRBV29-1,NA,TRBJ1-1,TGCAGCGTCGGAGACCAGACTGAAGCTTTCTTT,CSVGDQTEAFF
once,TRBV7-9,NA,TRBJ1-1,TGTGCCAGCAGCTACCGGGGACTCACTGAAGCTTTCTTT,CASSYRGLTEAFF
NA,TRBV11-2,NA,TRBJ1-1,TGTGCCAGCATCCAACCAGGGAACACTGAAGCTTTCTTT,CASIQPGNTEAFF
NA,TRBV6-5,NA,TRBJ2-2,TGTGCCAGCAACGTAGACGATACCGGGGAGCTGTTTTTT,CASNVDDTGELFF
NA,TRBV18,NA,TRBJ1-3,TGTGCCAGCTCACCGGGAGGCGAGAGCTCTGGAAACACCATATATTTT,CASSPGGESSGNTIYF
NA,TRBV9,NA,TRBJ1-4,TGTGCCAGCAGCCCTCGGGGGCAGAATGAAAAACTGTTTTTT,CASSPRGQNEKLFF
NA,TRBV7-8,NA,TRBJ1-4,TGTGCCAGCAGCCCCACAACGGGTGAAAAACTGTTTTTT,CASSPTTGEKLFF
NA,TRBV7-9,NA,TRBJ2-7,TGTGCCAGCAGCTTATCGATGCGGACTGTGCTCTCCTACGAGCAGTACTTC,CASSLSMRTVLSYEQYF
NA,TRBV10-2,TRBD2,TRBJ2-3,TGCGCCAGCAGCCTCGTAGCGGGAGGCGCAGATACGCAGTATTTT,CASSLVAGGADTQYF
NA,TRBV10-3,TRBD1,TRBJ1-2,TGTGCCACCACTATCGGGGACAGAGCCCTACCCGACGGCTACACCTTC,CATTIGDRALPDGYTF
NA,TRBV12-5,TRBD1,TRBJ1-5,TGTGCTAGTGGCCTCGTAGGACAGGGGTATTATAGCAATCAGCCCCAGCATTTT,CASGLVGQGYYSNQPQHF
NA,TRBV6-5,NA,TRBJ1-2,TGTGCCAGCAGTTACTCTCCAGGGAACTATGGCTACACCTTC,CASSYSPGNYGYTF
NA,TRBV28,TRBD1,TRBJ1-2,TGTGCCAGCAGTGAGCAGGAGACAGGGGAGTATGGCTACACCTTC,CASSEQETGEYGYTF
NA,TRBV20-1,NA,TRBJ2-7,TGCAGTGCTAGTAGGAGAGACGAGCAGTACTTC,CSASRRDEQYF
NA,TRBV11-2,TRBD1,TRBJ2-7,TGTGCCAGCAGCTTAGATAACAGGGGGCGATACGAGCAGTACTTC,CASSLDNRGRYEQYF
NA,TRBV6-6,NA,TRBJ2-7,TGTGCCAGCAGTTACTCTAGCGGTCCCTACGAGCAGTACTTC,CASSYSSGPYEQYF
NA,TRBV7-2,NA,TRBJ1-5,TGTGCCAGCAGTTTCTCGACGGGCAATCAGCCCCAGCATTTT,CASSFSTGNQPQHF
NA,TRBV30,NA,TRBJ2-3,TGTGCCTGGAGTGTAGGTGCTAGCGCCACAGATACGCAGTATTTT,CAWSVGASATDTQYF
few,TRBV9,TRBD2,TRBJ2-7,TGTGCCAGCAGCGTAGGAATCCAGGGAGGGTTCTACGAGCAGTACTTC,CASSVGIQGGFYEQYF
NA,TRBV6-5,NA,TRBJ1-2,TGTGCCAGCAGTTCCACCTTTACAGGGTACTATGGCTACACCTTC,CASSSTFTGYYGYTF
few,TRBV19,TRBD1,TRBJ2-1,TGTGCCAGTAGTATTTGGACAGGGGGTATAAATGAGCAGTTCTTC,CASSIWTGGINEQFF
NA,TRBV28,NA,TRBJ2-3,TGTGCCAGCAGCCGGGGACGGCCCCCCGATACGCAGTATTTT,CASSRGRPPDTQYF
NA,TRBV15,NA,TRBJ1-5,TGTGCCACCAGCAACCCCCGGCAGCCCCAGCATTTT,CATSNPRQPQHF
NA,TRBV11-2,NA,TRBJ2-7,TGTGCCAGCAGCACCCCACGGGACACCCCTTACGAGCAGTACTTC,CASSTPRDTPYEQYF
NA,TRBV30,NA,TRBJ1-3,TGTGCCTGGAGTGATCGATCCGGAAACACCATATATTTT,CAWSDRSGNTIYF
NA,TRBV30,NA,TRBJ1-1,TGTGCCTGCTCTAAAGGACCGTTGAACACTGAAGCTTTCTTT,CACSKGPLNTEAFF
NA,TRBV19,NA,TRBJ2-7,TGTGCCAGTAGTCGTGGACAGCTACCCGTGGACGAGCAGTACTTC,CASSRGQLPVDEQYF
few,TRBV4-1,TRBD2,TRBJ2-1,TGCGCCAGCAGCCAAGACCCCCCGACTAGCGGGAGGACCAATGAGCAGTTCTTC,CASSQDPPTSGRTNEQFF
NA,TRBV27,TRBD2,TRBJ2-1,TGTGCCAGCAGTTTATTGGGGGGCCGCGGAGGACCGGGACTAGGCAATGAGCAGTTCTTC,CASSLLGGRGGPGLGNEQFF